This entry is about one TCR beta chain. Its antigen is not known. This table comes from immunoSEQ multiplex PCR, and its TCRdb copy is limited to in-frame clones, with some not included. This table has 110,000 to 150,000 clones, about 90% appearing once. This sample stems from a study of graft-versus-host responses after intestinal transplantation. Overall study: Every recipient had anti-thymocyte globulin induction and around three years of tacrolimus plus steroids. Findings and caveats of the study: Early post-transplant HvG declines were associated with peak circulating GvH clone levels.

The CDR3 spans 16 residues. V gave up 3 bases and J gave up 3 bases, with 18 bases separating them. Per germline, CDR1 SGHDN and CDR2 FVKESK. The clonotype originates from a human donor who received an intestinal transplant. This sample comprised unstimulated CD4+ T cells sorted from spleen or lymph node cells, obtained before intestinal transplant. This chain uses TRBV14 with TRBJ2-7; D unresolved. CDR3 in DNA: TGTGCCAGCAGCCATTCACCCGCGGTAGATTACTACGAGCAGTACTTC. Its translation is CASSHSPAVDYYEQYF.